These 7 T cell receptor beta chains were all obtained from the same sample, sequenced in a study of blood T cell repertoires in COVID-19. Generated by immunoSEQ multiplex PCR, the TCRdb table keeps only in-frame clones and is missing some. Altogether more than 250,000 clones are present, approximately 86% being singletons, with the ten largest covering roughly 3%. Sequenced sample: PBMCs or T cells enriched from blood (not recorded which). The receptors come from a young woman who had recovered from COVID-19.

The rearrangement uses TRBV10-1 and TRBJ1-3; 7 nucleotides match TRBD1. Germline V lookup: CDR1 WNHNN, CDR2 SYGVQD (reference sequence). With 4 bases clipped from V and 2 bases from J, the junction kept 11 bases outside the gene matches. The CDR3 contains 17 residues. The CDR3 protein is CASSGNSWTGPGNTIYF. CDR3 DNA sequence: TGCGCCAGCAGTGGAAACTCTTGGACAGGTCCTGGAAACACCATATATTTT.

The chain couples TRBV12-5 to TRBJ2-7; D is unclear. V was pared by 7 bases and J by 4 bases, with 8 bases between. Germline CDR1 and CDR2: LGHNT and FRNRAP. The CDR3 consists of 11 residues. CDR3 sequence: CASAELYEQYF. The CDR3 DNA reads TGTGCTAGTGCCGAGTTGTACGAGCAGTACTTC. Based on the CDR3 plus reference TRBV12-5 and TRBJ2-7, the full variable domain is DARVTQTPRHKVTEMGQEVTMRCQPILGHNTVFWYRQTMMQGLELLAYFRNRAPLDDSGMPKDRFSAEMPDATLATLKIQPSEPRDSAVYFCASAELYEQYFGPGTRLTVT.

The V and J genes are TRBV25-1 and TRBJ2-4; a weak D match, TRBD2 (6 bases). The CDR3 has 11 amino acids. CDR1 is MGHDK, CDR2 SYGVNS, per germline. Trimming removed 4 bases from V and 11 bases from J, with 9 bases in between. For the CDR3, the DNA is TGTGCCAGCAGTGCGGCGGGGCTTCAGTACTTC. Protein sequence: CASSAAGLQYF.

The table lists this clone with a count of one. The chain employs TRBV10-3 and TRBJ2-3, with D perhaps TRBD2 (6 bases). This CDR3 is built from 14 residues. Trimming removed 6 bases from V and 4 bases from J, with 14 bases in between. Germline-derived CDR1 and CDR2 are ENHRY and SYGVKD. In nucleotides, the CDR3 is TGTGCCATCAGGAGCGGGTCTGAGGCAGATACGCAGTATTTT. Translating gives CAIRSGSEADTQYF.

This chain connects TRBV7-2 to TRBJ1-1; TRBD1 might be the D (5 bases). Trimming took 3 bases from V and 5 from J, leaving 16 bases between them. Germline CDR1 SGHTA, CDR2 FQGNSA. The CDR3 contains 15 residues. The CDR3 spells CASSFSVGLLTEAFF. The CDR3, as DNA: TGTGCCAGCAGCTTTTCCGTGGGGCTTTTGACTGAAGCTTTCTTT.

This sequence joins TRBV7-2 and TRBJ1-1; TRBD1 aligns across 9 bases. Trimming cost V 5 bases and J 10 bases; bases outside gene matches: 2. Germline loops: CDR1 SGHTA, CDR2 FQGNSA. The CDR3 runs to 11 residues. CDR3 sequence reads: CASSLDRGAFF. DNA of the CDR3: TGTGCCAGCAGCCTGGACAGGGGAGCTTTCTTT.

V and J are TRBV18 and TRBJ1-4, with D unclear. The CDR3 length is 13 residues. V gave up 8 bases and J gave up 3 bases, with 10 bases separating them. CDR1 and CDR2 (germline): KGHSH, LQKENI. CDR3 nucleotides: TGTGCCAGCGGCTCGGGATCTAATGAAAAACTGTTTTTT. Protein product: CASGSGSNEKLFF.